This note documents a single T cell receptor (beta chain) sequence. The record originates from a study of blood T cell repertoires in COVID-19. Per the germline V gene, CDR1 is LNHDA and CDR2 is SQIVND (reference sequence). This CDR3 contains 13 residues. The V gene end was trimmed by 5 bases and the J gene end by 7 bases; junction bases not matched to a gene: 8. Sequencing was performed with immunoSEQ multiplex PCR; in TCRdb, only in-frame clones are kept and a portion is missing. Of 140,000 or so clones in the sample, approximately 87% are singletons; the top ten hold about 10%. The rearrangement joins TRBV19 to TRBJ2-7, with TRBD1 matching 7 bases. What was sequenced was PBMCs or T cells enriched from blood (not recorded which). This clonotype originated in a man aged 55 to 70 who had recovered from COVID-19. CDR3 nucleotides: TGTGCCAGTAGTGTCCGACAGGGCGGTGAGCAGTACTTC. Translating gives CASSVRQGGEQYF. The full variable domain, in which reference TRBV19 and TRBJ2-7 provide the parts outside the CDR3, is DGGITQSPKYLFRKEGQNVTLSCEQNLNHDAMYWYRQDPGQGLRLIYYSQIVNDFQKGDIAEGYSVSREKKESFPLTVTSAQKNPTAFYLCASSVRQGGEQYFGPGTRLTVT.